This TCR beta chain emerged from a study of early T cells in non-severe SARS-CoV-2 infection. Unique molecular identifiers were affixed to single, distinct cDNA molecules. TCRdb reprocessed the 5' RACE reads via MiXCR and lists one record per CDR3 protein. The sample lists roughly 46,000 distinct CDR3 sequences, around 7% occurring once. A few counts support this clonotype. Germline V CDR1 and CDR2: MNHEY, SMNVEV (reference sequence). V was pared by 4 bases and J by 0 bases, with 10 bases between. The CDR3 covers 15 residues. This TCR was sampled from an adult who was a healthcare worker with PCR-confirmed SARS-CoV-2 infection or an uninfected control (not recorded which). The rearrangement uses TRBV27 and TRBJ2-1; D not certain. The sequenced material came from whole blood. Here the CDR3 DNA reads TGTGCCAGCAGTTCCCCCCGAAGCTCCTACAATGAGCAGTTCTTC. As protein: CASSSPRSSYNEQFF.